The T cell receptor beta chain under discussion was sequenced for a study of cytomegalovirus exposure and HLA in healthy donors. Findings and caveats of the study: DRB1 had the most TCR associations and HLA-C the fewest, a later analysis found, with rates varying by HLA locus. There were reportedly fewer N-insertions in an Asian-associated ancestry cluster than the approximately 670-donor mean, in a later analysis.

A remark on this clone: The antigen is not known.

Germline CDR1 is SGHVS and CDR2 is FQNEAQ. The V segment lost 1 base and the J segment 7 bases; nucleotides outside the gene matches: 19. The CDR3 sequence is 19 residues long. PCR primers comprised 60 Vbeta and 13 Jbeta primers. Repertoires were generated with immunoSEQ multiplex PCR, while TCRdb's copy carries only in-frame clones and drops some. Of 95,000 to 150,000 clones in the sample, roughly 76% are singletons; the top ten hold about 3.3%. This TCR was sampled from a woman in her forties or fifties in good health and CMV-seronegative. The sample taken for sequencing was PBMCs. The genes are TRBV7-8 and TRBJ2-7; 10 bases align to TRBD1. The CDR3 sequence is CASSLGVGDRGHLSQEQYF. The DNA for the CDR3 is TGTGCCAGCAGCTTAGGGGTAGGGGACAGGGGTCATTTAAGTCAGGAGCAGTACTTC.